A few counts support the clone carrying this T cell receptor (beta chain). V lost 2 bases and J lost 8, with 10 bases in between. Germline CDR1 and CDR2: SGHKS and YYEKEE (reference sequence). CDR3 length: 13 residues. The data were taken from a study of Graves' ophthalmopathy and Graves' hyperthyroidism. Amplification of TCR beta CDR3 regions used RNA transcripts. HTBI-primed RT-PCR formed the first round, and a multiplex PCR formed the second. TCRdb recomputed calls from the multiplex PCR reads with MiXCR, one row per CDR3 protein. In the table there are over a million distinct CDR3 sequences, 35% to 40% of which are singletons.

The TCR was taken from an adult man with Graves' hyperthyroidism. The sequenced material came from peripheral blood or thyroid tissue (not recorded which). The rearrangement uses TRBV5-5 and TRBJ1-4; D ambiguous. CDR3 residues: CASSFPAQEKLFF. For the CDR3, the DNA is TGTGCCAGCAGCTTTCCCGCCCAGGAAAAACTGTTTTTT.